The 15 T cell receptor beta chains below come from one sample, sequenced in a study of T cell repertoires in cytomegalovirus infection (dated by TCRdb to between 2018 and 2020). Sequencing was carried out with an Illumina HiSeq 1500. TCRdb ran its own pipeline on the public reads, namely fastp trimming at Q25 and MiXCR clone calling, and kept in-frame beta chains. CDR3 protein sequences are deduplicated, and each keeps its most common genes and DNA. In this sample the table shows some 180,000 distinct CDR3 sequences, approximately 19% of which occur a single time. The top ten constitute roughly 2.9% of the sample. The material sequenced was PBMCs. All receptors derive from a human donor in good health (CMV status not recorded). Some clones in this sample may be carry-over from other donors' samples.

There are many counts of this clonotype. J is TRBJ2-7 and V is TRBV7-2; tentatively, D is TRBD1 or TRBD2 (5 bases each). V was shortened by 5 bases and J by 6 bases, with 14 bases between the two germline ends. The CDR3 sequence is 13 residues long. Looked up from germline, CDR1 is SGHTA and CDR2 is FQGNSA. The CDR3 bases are TGTGCCAGCAGCGATGGGGGAAAGTTCGAGCAGTACTTC. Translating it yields CASSDGGKFEQYF. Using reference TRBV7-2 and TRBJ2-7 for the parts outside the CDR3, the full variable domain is GAGVSQSPSNKVTEKGKDVELRCDPISGHTALYWYRQSLGQGLEFLIYFQGNSAPDKSGLPSDRFSAERTGGSVSTLTIQRTQQEDSAVYLCASSDGGKFEQYFGPGTRLTVT.

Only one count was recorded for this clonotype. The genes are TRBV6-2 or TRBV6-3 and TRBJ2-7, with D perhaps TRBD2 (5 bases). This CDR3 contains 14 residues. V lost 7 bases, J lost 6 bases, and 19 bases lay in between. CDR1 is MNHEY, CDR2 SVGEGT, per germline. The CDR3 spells CASTLGEGPLEQYF. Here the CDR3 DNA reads TGTGCCAGCACCCTGGGAGAGGGCCCGCTCGAGCAGTACTTC.

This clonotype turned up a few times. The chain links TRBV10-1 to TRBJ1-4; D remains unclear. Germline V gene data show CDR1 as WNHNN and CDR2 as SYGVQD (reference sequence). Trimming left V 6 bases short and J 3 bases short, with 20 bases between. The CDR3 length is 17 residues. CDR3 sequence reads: CASSVIIFGTPNEKLFF. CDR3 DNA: TGCGCCAGCAGCGTAATTATCTTCGGAACCCCTAATGAAAAACTGTTTTTT.

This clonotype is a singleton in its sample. Here the CDR3 reads CASSRGQKNTEAFF. The CDR3 nucleotides read TGTGCCAGCAGTAGGGGACAGAAGAACACTGAAGCTTTCTTT. V usage is TRBV27 and J usage is TRBJ1-1, with 7 bases lining up with TRBD1. CDR3 length: 14 residues. Germline trimming cut 5 bases from V and 1 base from J; bases unmatched to any gene: 4. CDR1 is MNHEY, CDR2 SMNVEV, per germline (reference sequence).

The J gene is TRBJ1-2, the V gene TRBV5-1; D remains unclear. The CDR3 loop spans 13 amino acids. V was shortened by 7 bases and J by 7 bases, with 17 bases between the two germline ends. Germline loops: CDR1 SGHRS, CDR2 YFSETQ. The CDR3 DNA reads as TGCGCCAGCGCCCCATCCGGGTTTGTTGGCTACACCTTC. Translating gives CASAPSGFVGYTF.

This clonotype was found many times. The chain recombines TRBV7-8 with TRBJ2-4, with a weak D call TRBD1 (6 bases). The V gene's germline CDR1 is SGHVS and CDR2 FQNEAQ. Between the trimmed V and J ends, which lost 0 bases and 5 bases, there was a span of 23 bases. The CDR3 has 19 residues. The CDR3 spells CASSLAQGRGTLRENIQYF. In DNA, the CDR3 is TGTGCCAGCAGCTTAGCGCAAGGCAGGGGAACCCTCCGGGAAAACATTCAGTACTTC.

CDR3 loop: CASSQLGDTQYF. Written as DNA, the CDR3 is TGTGCCAGCAGCCAATTGGGAGATACGCAGTATTTT. The genes are TRBV14 and TRBJ2-3; D remains ambiguous. Trimming removed 2 bases at V and 5 bases at J, with 5 bases between. The CDR3 consists of 12 residues. Germline V gene sequence: CDR1 SGHDN, CDR2 FVKESK.

The CDR3 nucleotides are TGCAGCGTGAAAAAGAATCCGGGGGCTTACAATGAGCAGTTCTTC. Protein product: CSVKKNPGAYNEQFF. The rearrangement links TRBV29-1 to TRBJ2-1, with D perhaps TRBD1 or TRBD2 (6 bases each). This CDR3 comprises 15 residues. The V gene lost 6 bases and the J gene lost 4 bases, with 19 bases spanning the gap. The germline CDR1 and CDR2 sequences are SQVTM and ANQGSEA.

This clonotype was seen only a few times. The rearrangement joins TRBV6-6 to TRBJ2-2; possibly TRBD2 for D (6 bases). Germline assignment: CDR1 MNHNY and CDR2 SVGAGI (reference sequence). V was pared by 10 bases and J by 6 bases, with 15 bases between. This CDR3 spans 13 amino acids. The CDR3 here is CATTAAGPGELFF. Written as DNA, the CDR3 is TGTGCCACCACGGCCGCGGGGCCCGGGGAGCTGTTTTTT.

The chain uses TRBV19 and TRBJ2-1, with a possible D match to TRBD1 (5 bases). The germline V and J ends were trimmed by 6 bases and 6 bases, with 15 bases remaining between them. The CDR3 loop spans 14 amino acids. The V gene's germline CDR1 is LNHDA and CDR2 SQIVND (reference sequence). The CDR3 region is CASRQVDRRNEQFF. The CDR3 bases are TGTGCCAGTAGGCAGGTCGACAGACGCAATGAGCAGTTCTTC.

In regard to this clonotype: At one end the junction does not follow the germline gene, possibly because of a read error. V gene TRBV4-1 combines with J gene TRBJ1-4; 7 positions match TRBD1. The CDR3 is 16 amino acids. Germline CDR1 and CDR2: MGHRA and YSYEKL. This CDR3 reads CASSQDGGQANEKLFF. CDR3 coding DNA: TGTGCCAGCAGCCAAGATGGAGGACAGGCAAATGAAAAACTGTTTTTT.

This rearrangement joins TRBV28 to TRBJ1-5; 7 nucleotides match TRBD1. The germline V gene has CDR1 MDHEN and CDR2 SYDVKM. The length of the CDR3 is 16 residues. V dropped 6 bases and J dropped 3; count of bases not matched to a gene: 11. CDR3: CASSQPGGWHNQPQHF. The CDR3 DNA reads TGTGCCAGCAGCCAGCCAGGGGGGTGGCACAATCAGCCCCAGCATTTT.

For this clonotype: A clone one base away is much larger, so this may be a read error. The CDR3 nucleotides are TGTGCCAGTTCCTCCCTAGGGACAGGAGGACCCTACGAGCAGTACTTC. Translating it yields CASSSLGTGGPYEQYF. V gene TRBV28 combines with J gene TRBJ2-7; 8 bases fit TRBD1. The junction had 15 bases not matched to a gene; V was cut back by 9 bases and J by 2 bases. CDR1 is MDHEN, CDR2 SYDVKM, per germline. The CDR3 consists of 16 residues.

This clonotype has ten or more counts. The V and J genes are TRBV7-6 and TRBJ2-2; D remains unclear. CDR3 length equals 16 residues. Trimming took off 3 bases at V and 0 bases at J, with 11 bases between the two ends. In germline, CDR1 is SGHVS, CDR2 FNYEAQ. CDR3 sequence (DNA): TGTGCCAGCAGCTTGTTCGCCGGTACGAACACCGGGGAGCTGTTTTTT. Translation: CASSLFAGTNTGELFF.

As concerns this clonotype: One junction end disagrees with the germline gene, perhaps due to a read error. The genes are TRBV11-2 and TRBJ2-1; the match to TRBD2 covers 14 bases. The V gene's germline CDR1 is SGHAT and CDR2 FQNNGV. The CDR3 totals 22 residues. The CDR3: CASILSPGLAGVLTRLHNVQFF. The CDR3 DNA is TGTGCCAGCATCCTCAGCCCGGGACTAGCGGGAGTGCTCACAAGGTTGCACAATGTGCAGTTCTTC.